Listed here are 4 T cell receptor beta chains from one sample, sequenced in a study of post-analysis software for immune sequencing data. Study findings and constraints: Five or six TRBV segments were significantly more frequent in patients than in controls. TRBV5-6, TRBV5-1 and TRBV20-1 were among these segments.

Libraries were made from TCR beta cDNA, and they carried unique molecular identifiers. Each CDR3 protein is one row after TCRdb ran MiXCR on the PCR reads. The sample includes approximately 250,000 distinct CDR3 sequences, 36% of them seen just once. These receptors' antigens are unknown. The specimen was blood. These receptors originate from a girl aged 5-17 years with multiple sclerosis.

This clonotype was recorded at least ten times. The V gene is TRBV5-1, the J gene TRBJ2-5, with D tentatively TRBD1 (7 bases). The germline V gene encodes CDR1 SGHRS and CDR2 YFSETQ. This CDR3 is 16 amino acids long. Trimming took 4 bases from V and 7 from J, leaving 23 bases between them. CDR3 sequence (DNA): TGCGCCAGCAGCCTGGAGGGATCGACAGGGTCTAGGACCCAGTACTTC. Translation: CASSLEGSTGSRTQYF.

This chain joins TRBV27 and TRBJ1-1, with 7 bases identical to TRBD1. This CDR3 has 17 residues. In germline, CDR1 is MNHEY, CDR2 SMNVEV (reference sequence). Trimming took 5 bases from V and 1 from J; bases not matched to a gene: 13. CDR3 in amino acids: CASSPRDSLSGNTEAFF. CDR3 DNA sequence: TGTGCCAGCAGTCCCCGGGACAGCCTTTCAGGGAACACTGAAGCTTTCTTT.

This clonotype was counted ten times or more. J is TRBJ2-5 and V is TRBV6-1; D gene unclear. The V gene lost 11 bases and the J gene lost 5 bases, with 21 bases spanning the gap. The CDR3 sequence is 14 residues long. CDR1 and CDR2 (germline): MNHNS, SASEGT. The DNA of the CDR3 is TGTGCCGCCCGCTCGGACGGTTTTTCGGAGACCCAGTACTTC. Amino acids: CAARSDGFSETQYF.

This clonotype was counted a few times. A read error may explain this, as a much larger clone is one base away. The chain carries TRBV7-9 and TRBJ2-3, with TRBD2 as a possible D gene (6 bases). This CDR3 contains 15 residues. Per the germline V gene, CDR1 is SEHNR and CDR2 is FQNEAQ (reference sequence). The CDR3 is CVSSRRDPSTDTQYF. DNA for the CDR3: TGTGTCAGCAGCAGGAGGGACCCTAGCACAGATACGCAGTATTTT.